The 18 T cell receptor beta chains given below trace back to one sample, sequenced in a study of beta chain features in type 1 diabetes. The isolated RNA, all of it, was reverse transcribed, so expressed TCRB transcripts were what got sequenced. Measured with immunoSEQ multiplex PCR; TCRdb has only the in-frame clones, and not every one. The sample contains 130,000 to 150,000 clones, 6.9% of which appear only once. The sequenced sample consisted of central memory CD4+ T cells from blood. These receptors all stem from a woman younger than 45 in good health.

The chain combines TRBV29-1 with TRBJ2-2; 12 positions agree with TRBD1. Looked up from germline, CDR1 is SQVTM and CDR2 is ANQGSEA. This CDR3 comprises 14 residues. Trimming cost V 4 bases and J 7 bases; bases outside gene matches: 4. The CDR3 protein is CSVAGQGADGELFF. In DNA form, the CDR3 reads TGCAGCGTTGCGGGACAGGGGGCTGACGGGGAGCTGTTTTTT.

This clone was recorded a few times. The V gene is TRBV5-1, the J gene TRBJ1-4; D unresolved. The CDR3 runs 12 residues. Germline assignment: CDR1 SGHRS and CDR2 YFSETQ. The V end was cut by 2 bases, the J end by 7 bases, with 6 bases between. The CDR3 loop is CASSFNSEKLFF. The CDR3 coding sequence is TGCGCCAGCAGCTTCAACAGTGAAAAACTGTTTTTT. Supplemented by reference TRBV5-1 and TRBJ1-4, the full variable domain reads KAGVTQTPRYLIKTRGQQVTLSCSPISGHRSVSWYQQTPGQGLQFLFEYFSETQRNKGNFPGRFSGRQFSNSRSEMNVSTLELGDSALYLCASSFNSEKLFFGSGTQLSVL.

This rearrangement joins TRBV9 to TRBJ2-7, with D perhaps TRBD1 (6 bases). The germline gives CDR1 SGDLS, CDR2 YYNGEE. There are 13 residues in the CDR3. Trimming pared 4 bases from V and 6 bases from J, leaving 14 bases between. The CDR3 sequence: CASSLGRGSEQYF. The CDR3 coding sequence is TGTGCCAGCAGCCTAGGAAGGGGGTCCGAGCAGTACTTC.

In this sample, this clone turned up many times. The chain has TRBV16 and TRBJ2-7; D possibly corresponds to TRBD1 (6 bases). The CDR3 is 14 amino acids. CDR1 KGHSY and CDR2 FQNENV come from the germline V gene. Trimming took 1 base from V and 2 from J, leaving 9 bases between them. CDR3 in amino acids: CASSQYNRAYEQYF. CDR3 nucleotide sequence: TGTGCCAGCAGCCAATACAACAGGGCCTACGAGCAGTACTTC.

The chain carries TRBV7-9 and TRBJ2-7; 8 bases map to TRBD2. Germline CDR1 and CDR2: SEHNR and FQNEAQ (reference sequence). J lost 3 bases, V lost 3 bases, and 10 bases had no gene match. This CDR3 contains 16 residues. CDR3 amino acids: CASSLGAGRVGYEQYF. CDR3 sequence (DNA): TGTGCCAGCAGCTTGGGCGCCGGGAGGGTGGGCTACGAGCAGTACTTC. Supplemented by reference TRBV7-9 and TRBJ2-7, the full variable domain reads DTGVSQNPRHKITKRGQNVTFRCDPISEHNRLYWYRQTLGQGPEFLTYFQNEAQLEKSRLLSDRFSAERPKGSFSTLEIQRTEQGDSAMYLCASSLGAGRVGYEQYFGPGTRLTVT.

This clone was counted at least ten times. V usage is TRBV19 and J usage is TRBJ2-2; 10 nucleotides agree with TRBD2. The V segment lost 6 bases and the J segment 4 bases; nucleotides outside the gene matches: 8. The V gene's germline CDR1 is LNHDA and CDR2 SQIVND (reference sequence). CDR3 size: 16 residues. CDR3 loop: CASRKVLAGATGELFF. The DNA for the CDR3 is TGTGCCAGTAGGAAGGTCCTAGCGGGAGCCACCGGGGAGCTGTTTTTT.

This clone was detected many times. The rearrangement joins TRBV30 to TRBJ2-1, with D perhaps TRBD2 (7 bases). Trimming took 2 bases from V and 0 from J, leaving 11 bases between them. Looked up from germline, CDR1 is GTSNPN and CDR2 is SVGIG (reference sequence). This CDR3 contains 15 residues. CDR3 sequence: CAWSKGEGSYNEQFF. CDR3 nucleotides: TGTGCCTGGAGTAAGGGGGAGGGCTCCTACAATGAGCAGTTCTTC.

The chain is built from TRBV7-8 and TRBJ2-2, with 11 bases fitting TRBD2. This CDR3 has 19 residues. Unmatched junction bases numbered 11, after V lost 5 bases and J lost 0 bases. The V gene's germline CDR1 is SGHVS and CDR2 FQNEAQ. The CDR3 bases are TGTGCCAGCAGCCCACTAGCGGGAGCCCCGTTCGCGAACACCGGGGAGCTGTTTTTT. Its protein is CASSPLAGAPFANTGELFF. Based on the CDR3 plus reference TRBV7-8 and TRBJ2-2, the full variable domain is GAGVSQSPRYKVAKRGQDVALRCDPISGHVSLFWYQQALGQGPEFLTYFQNEAQLDKSGLPSDRFFAERPEGSVSTLKIQRTQQEDSAVYLCASSPLAGAPFANTGELFFGEGSRLTVL.

The V gene is TRBV7-3, the J gene TRBJ2-3; 7 nucleotides agree with TRBD2. V shed 2 bases, J shed 5 bases, and the junction held 7 bases outside the gene matches. This CDR3 region has 15 residues. From germline, CDR1 is SGHTA and CDR2 FQGTGA. CDR3 protein: CASSLAGVFGDTQYF. The DNA of the CDR3 is TGTGCCAGCAGCTTAGCGGGAGTGTTCGGAGATACGCAGTATTTT.

This clone has more than one count but fewer than ten. This rearrangement joins TRBV2 to TRBJ1-4, with 7 bases matching TRBD1. The length of the CDR3 is 15 residues. CDR1 is SNHLY, CDR2 FYNNEI, per germline. Trimming at V came to 5 bases and at J to 2 bases, leaving 5 bases not matched to a gene. The CDR3 loop reads CASSSQGVTNEKLFF. The CDR3 DNA is TGTGCCAGCAGTTCCCAGGGGGTGACTAATGAAAAACTGTTTTTT.

This clone came up a few times. This sequence joins TRBV6-6 and TRBJ1-4; 7 nucleotides align to TRBD1. Germline V gene lookup returns CDR1 MNHNY and CDR2 SVGAGI (reference sequence). This CDR3 is 13 amino acids long. V was pared by 5 bases and J by 14 bases, with 11 bases of the junction left unmatched. CDR3 DNA: TGTGCCAGCAGTAGAACAGGGGCGGCTCCGCTGTTTTTT. Amino acids: CASSRTGAAPLFF.

The chain has TRBV4-3 and TRBJ2-1; perhaps TRBD1 as D (5 bases). The CDR3 covers 17 residues. Trimming cost V 0 bases and J 1 base, with 13 bases left between them. The germline gives CDR1 LGHNA, CDR2 YSLEER. As DNA, the CDR3 is TGCGCCAGCAGCCAAGATCTAGGGGCCCCTTCCTACAATGAGCAGTTCTTC. It specifies CASSQDLGAPSYNEQFF.

The V gene is TRBV4-3, the J gene TRBJ2-7, with 9 bases fitting TRBD2. CDR3 length equals 15 residues. V gave up 1 base and J gave up 3 bases; unmatched junction bases: 4. Germline V lookup: CDR1 LGHNA, CDR2 YSLEER. CDR3 protein: CASSQAELAGYEQYF. The CDR3 bases are TGCGCCAGCAGCCAAGCCGAACTAGCGGGCTACGAGCAGTACTTC.

Points on this clone: Other DNA sequences in the same sample also yield this CDR3. This sequence joins TRBV9 and TRBJ2-1; TRBD1 matches 10 bases. The CDR3 is made up of 15 amino acids. Trimming cost V 4 bases and J 2 bases; bases outside gene matches: 3. Germline lookup yields CDR1 SGDLS and CDR2 YYNGEE. The DNA of the CDR3 is TGTGCCAGCAGCACGACAGGGGGCCCCTACAATGAGCAGTTCTTC. Its protein product is CASSTTGGPYNEQFF.

CDR3 bases: TGTGCCAGCAGCTTTTCGAAGAATAGCGGGAGCCTGTACGAGCAGTACTTC. Encoded protein: CASSFSKNSGSLYEQYF. The V and J genes are TRBV7-2 and TRBJ2-7, with 9 bases identical to TRBD2. V shed 3 bases, J shed 4 bases, and the junction held 13 bases outside the gene matches. The CDR3 contains 17 residues. Germline CDR1 reads SGHTA; CDR2 reads FQGNSA.

This clone appeared many times. The chain carries TRBV7-2 and TRBJ2-1; maybe TRBD2 (6 bases). V dropped 0 bases and J dropped 7 bases, with 13 bases sitting between them. The germline gives CDR1 SGHTA, CDR2 FQGNSA. The CDR3 length is 15 residues. CDR3 region: CASSLAWGTQNEQFF. The CDR3 region has the DNA TGTGCCAGCAGCTTAGCGTGGGGGACTCAAAATGAGCAGTTCTTC.

This chain links TRBV19 with TRBJ2-2, with TRBD2 matching 8 bases. This CDR3 has 17 amino acids. V lost 3 bases to trimming and J lost 1 base; unmatched junction nucleotides: 7. In germline, CDR1 is LNHDA, CDR2 SQIVND (reference sequence). The CDR3: CASSIPLLAGNTGELFF. CDR3 DNA sequence: TGTGCCAGTAGTATCCCCCTCCTAGCGGGGAACACCGGGGAGCTGTTTTTT.

J is TRBJ2-7 and V is TRBV28, with a tentative D call TRBD1 (5 bases). The CDR3 contains 12 residues. Trimming took off 8 bases at V and 5 bases at J, with 13 bases between the two ends. Per germline, CDR1 MDHEN and CDR2 SYDVKM. The CDR3 nucleotides read TGTGCCAGCGGGTCTGGGGCGAACGAGCAGTACTTC. It codes for CASGSGANEQYF.